This is a list of T cell receptor beta chains from one sample in a study of T cell responses to AZD1222 COVID-19 vaccine. The table came from immunoSEQ multiplex PCR; TCRdb's copy has only in-frame clones and leaves some out. The table lists roughly 180,000 clones, 75% to 95% of them singletons, with around 2.9% in the top ten. Here the sequenced sample was peripheral blood, taken on day 0 of AZD1222 vaccination. The receptors were sampled from an adult in good health. The CDR3 runs from the conserved cysteine through the conserved F or W. A D gene is named only where the DNA matches it firmly. Not every row has a clone size; where given, it reads once, few, many or a size class.

j_call clone_size v_call d_call cdr3_aa cdr3_nt
TRBJ1-6 . TRBV27 . CASSWRALGSPLHF TGTGCCAGCAGTTGGCGGGCATTGGGGTCACCCCTCCACTTT
TRBJ1-3 . TRBV15 . CATGIYSGNTIYF TGTGCCACCGGGATATACTCTGGAAACACCATATATTTT
TRBJ2-1 . TRBV7-8 TRBD2 CASSPHPPGLEVSYNEQFF TGTGCCAGCAGCCCACACCCGCCGGGACTAGAGGTATCCTACAATGAGCAGTTCTTC
TRBJ1-2 . TRBV7-2 TRBD1 CASSPPGQGIYGYTF TGTGCCAGCAGCCCACCGGGACAGGGGATCTATGGCTACACCTTC
TRBJ2-5 . TRBV12-5 . CASDREDAQETQYF TGTGCTAGTGACAGGGAGGACGCCCAAGAGACCCAGTACTTC
TRBJ1-5 . TRBV6-4 TRBD1 CASSPTGADQPQHF TGTGCCAGCAGTCCTACAGGGGCGGATCAGCCCCAGCATTTT
TRBJ2-7 . TRBV14 . CASSRMGSSYEQYF TGTGCCAGCAGCCGGATGGGTAGCTCCTACGAGCAGTACTTC
TRBJ1-4 . TRBV7-2 TRBD1 CASRDGQGLNEKLFF TGTGCCAGCAGGGATGGACAGGGCCTTAATGAAAAACTGTTTTTT
TRBJ2-1 once TRBV4-3 TRBD1 CASSQDWYRGVDNEQFF TGCGCCAGCAGCCAAGACTGGTACAGGGGAGTAGACAATGAGCAGTTCTTC
TRBJ1-3 once TRBV3-1/TRBV3-2 . CASSPPPGSGNTIYF TGTGCCAGCAGCCCCCCTCCGGGCTCTGGAAACACCATATATTTT
TRBJ1-5 . TRBV11-2 . CASSLDRAGMTPQHF TGTGCCAGCAGCTTAGATCGGGCCGGCATGACGCCCCAGCATTTT
TRBJ1-5 . TRBV5-1 TRBD1 CASSLTGGGQPQHF TGCGCCAGCAGCTTGACAGGGGGCGGACAGCCCCAGCATTTT
TRBJ1-1 once TRBV2 TRBD1 CASSARDRDFGDTVTEAFF TGTGCCAGCAGCGCCCGGGACAGGGATTTCGGGGATACGGTCACTGAAGCTTTCTTT
TRBJ1-1 few TRBV7-9 TRBD1 CASSARDRGLNTEAFF TGTGCCAGCAGCGCCCGGGACAGGGGACTGAACACTGAAGCTTTCTTT
TRBJ2-1 . TRBV9 TRBD1 CASSPHSGTGMNEQFF TGTGCCAGCAGCCCTCACTCCGGGACAGGGATGAATGAGCAGTTCTTC
TRBJ2-2 . TRBV19 TRBD1 CASTGLGQGDTGELFF TGTGCCAGTACTGGTCTGGGACAGGGCGACACCGGGGAGCTGTTTTTT
TRBJ2-7 few TRBV4-1 TRBD2 CASSQTASGGAIEQYF TGCGCCAGCAGCCAAACCGCTAGCGGGGGGGCGATCGAGCAGTACTTC
TRBJ2-7 once TRBV3-1/TRBV3-2 . CASSPSRGGYEQYF TGTGCCAGCAGCCCCTCCCGGGGTGGATACGAGCAGTACTTC
TRBJ2-7 . TRBV28 TRBD2 CASSLISSGGNEQYF TGTGCCAGCAGTTTAATATCTAGCGGGGGTAACGAGCAGTACTTC
TRBJ2-2 . TRBV5-3 . CARTTPRQSGSGELFF TGTGCCAGAACCACCCCCAGACAGTCAGGGTCCGGGGAGCTGTTTTTT
TRBJ2-3 . TRBV7-2 . CASSLPVNALTDTQYF TGTGCCAGCAGCTTACCGGTTAACGCCCTGACAGATACGCAGTATTTT
TRBJ1-1 . TRBV19 . CASSKRGYTEAFF TGTGCCAGTAGTAAAAGGGGTTACACTGAAGCTTTCTTT
TRBJ2-2 . TRBV25-1 . CASSPPTGPELFF TGTGCCAGCAGTCCTCCGACCGGGCCGGAGCTGTTTTTT
TRBJ2-5 . TRBV19 TRBD2 CASSITGTSGEETQYF TGTGCCAGTAGTATAACCGGGACTAGCGGGGAAGAGACCCAGTACTTC
TRBJ2-1 . TRBV7-2 . CASSLAPGSYNEQFF TGTGCCAGCAGCTTAGCACCCGGTTCCTACAATGAGCAGTTCTTC
TRBJ1-4 . TRBV5-1 . CASSLSGANEKLFF TGCGCCAGCAGCTTGAGCGGGGCAAATGAAAAACTGTTTTTT
TRBJ1-6 . TRBV6-5 . CASSYRTLNSPLHF TGTGCCAGCAGTTATAGGACCCTCAATTCACCCCTCCACTTT
TRBJ1-1 . TRBV30 . CAWSPTGNTEAFF TGTGCCTGGAGTCCTACAGGGAACACTGAAGCTTTCTTT
TRBJ2-7 . TRBV7-2 . CASSFEPGVPGRNEQYF TGTGCCAGCAGCTTCGAACCAGGGGTACCTGGACGGAACGAGCAGTACTTC
TRBJ1-2 . TRBV18 TRBD1 CASSPSGQGGYTF TGTGCCAGCTCACCATCGGGACAGGGAGGCTACACCTTC
TRBJ1-2 once TRBV9 . CASSGQFGYTF TGTGCCAGCAGCGGACAGTTTGGCTACACCTTC
TRBJ1-1 . TRBV4-3 . CASSQGTSGTEAFF TGCGCCAGCAGCCAAGGGACCTCCGGCACTGAAGCTTTCTTT
TRBJ1-1 . TRBV7-2 . CASSLAREKEAFF TGTGCCAGCAGCTTAGCGCGAGAGAAGGAAGCTTTCTTT
TRBJ1-2 . TRBV4-3 TRBD1 CASSQDGTGDGYTF TGCGCCAGCAGCCAGGACGGGACAGGGGATGGCTACACCTTC
TRBJ1-1 . TRBV6-4 . CASSDRQDTEAFF TGTGCCAGCAGTGACCGTCAAGACACTGAAGCTTTCTTT